This TCR beta chain was profiled in a study of human T cells and chemical hapten exposure. Whole-study context: Small discrepancies in pooled library volume mainly accounted for the varying TCR yields per sample.

Unfractionated whole blood yielded the extracted total RNA. Germline V CDR1 and CDR2: SGHDN, FVKESK. Trimming removed 4 bases at V and 2 bases at J, with 10 bases between. This CDR3 is built from 14 residues. There are a few counts of this clonotype. For the library, individual cDNA molecules each received unique molecular identifiers. MiXCR was run by TCRdb on the 5' RACE reads, yielding one entry per CDR3 protein. The data show tens of thousands of distinct CDR3 sequences, under 10% seen once. The rearrangement links TRBV14 to TRBJ2-3; D remains unclear. This receptor was taken from a male donor in good health. This CDR3 is CASSPLDYTDTQYF. CDR3 in DNA: TGTGCCAGCAGCCCTCTCGATTACACAGATACGCAGTATTTT.